A single sample is the source of the 32 T cell receptor beta chains below, sequenced in a study of monozygotic twins with inflammatory bowel disease. TCRdb re-called the 5' RACE reads and gives one entry per CDR3 protein, without DNA. This sample's clone table lists 120,000 to 150,000 distinct CDR3 sequences. Specimen: blood. These receptors were obtained from a human donor with ulcerative colitis or Crohn's disease, or a healthy co-twin of an affected twin (not recorded which).

The genes are TRBV5-5 and TRBJ1-5; TCRdb calls TRBD1, which cannot be checked without DNA. Per germline, CDR1 SGHKS and CDR2 YYEKEE (reference sequence). The CDR3 contains 14 residues. This CDR3 is CASSRTGYSQPQHF.

The V and J genes are TRBV12-3 or TRBV12-4 and TRBJ2-3. The CDR3 is 16 amino acids. Here the CDR3 reads CASSKPTRTGTDTQYF.

The chain couples TRBV7-2 to TRBJ2-2. CDR3 length equals 14 residues. Germline CDR1 SGHTA, CDR2 FQGNSA. The CDR3 region is CASSLVPGSGELFF. The variable domain in full, with the rest retrieved from reference TRBV7-2 and TRBJ2-2, is GAGVSQSPSNKVTEKGKDVELRCDPISGHTALYWYRQSLGQGLEFLIYFQGNSAPDKSGLPSDRFSAERTGGSVSTLTIQRTQQEDSAVYLCASSLVPGSGELFFGEGSRLTVL.

The chain combines TRBV7-2 with TRBJ2-6; TCRdb's D gene call, TRBD1, goes unchecked for lack of DNA. The CDR3 extends over 15 amino acids. Per germline, CDR1 SGHTA and CDR2 FQGNSA. This CDR3 is CASSKTGAGANVLTF.

CDR3: CASSFQRTLTDTQYF. The genes are TRBV7-9 and TRBJ2-3; the D call from TCRdb, TRBD2, cannot be confirmed without DNA. This CDR3 contains 15 residues. From germline, CDR1 is SEHNR and CDR2 FQNEAQ (reference sequence).

The rearrangement joins TRBV12-3 or TRBV12-4 to TRBJ1-5. This CDR3 has 15 amino acids. CDR3 amino acids: CASSLADLSNQPQHF.

The chain uses TRBV4-1 and TRBJ1-5; TCRdb's D call of TRBD1 is untestable without DNA. This CDR3 is 15 amino acids long. The germline V gene has CDR1 MGHRA and CDR2 YSYEKL. This CDR3 is CASSQDTEQGQPQHF.

The chain has TRBV11-2 and TRBJ2-1; the TRBD1 assignment by TCRdb is unverifiable without DNA. The CDR3 contains 18 residues. Germline loops: CDR1 SGHAT, CDR2 FQNNGV. CDR3 protein: CASSLDRGSPTGHNEQFF.

This chain links TRBV5-1 with TRBJ2-7. The CDR3 runs 14 residues. CDR1 and CDR2 from the germline V gene are SGHRS and YFSETQ. The CDR3 sequence: CASSLGFESYEQYF.

This chain joins TRBV9 and TRBJ2-3. Germline V lookup: CDR1 SGDLS, CDR2 YYNGEE. CDR3 size: 17 residues. The CDR3 spells CASSVLQTSTITDTQYF. Supplemented by reference TRBV9 and TRBJ2-3, the full variable domain reads DSGVTQTPKHLITATGQRVTLRCSPRSGDLSVYWYQQSLDQGLQFLIQYYNGEERAKGNILERFSAQQFPDLHSELNLSSLELGDSALYFCASSVLQTSTITDTQYFGPGTRLTVL.

The chain is built from TRBV29-1 and TRBJ2-7. The CDR3 is made up of 12 amino acids. Germline V gene sequence: CDR1 SQVTM, CDR2 ANQGSEA. CDR3 residues: CSVVWESGEQYF.

The chain uses TRBV5-1 and TRBJ2-7; as DNA is missing, the TRBD2 call by TCRdb cannot be tested. CDR3 size: 16 residues. Germline lookup yields CDR1 SGHRS and CDR2 YFSETQ. Here the CDR3 reads CASSYFNSGDSYEQYF.

This rearrangement joins TRBV6-1 to TRBJ2-5; the D call of TRBD1 rests on TCRdb alone, since no DNA is present to check it. CDR1 and CDR2 (germline): MNHNS, SASEGT. This CDR3 is built from 14 residues. Here the CDR3 reads CASRPLGGWETQYF.

V is TRBV7-7 and J is TRBJ2-2; TCRdb designates TRBD2, a call that cannot be tested without DNA. The CDR3 is made up of 20 amino acids. Looked up from germline, CDR1 is SSHAT and CDR2 is FNYEAQ (reference sequence). CDR3 sequence reads: CASSSLPGLAGGPGTGELFF.

V and J are TRBV11-2 and TRBJ2-1. Germline V gives CDR1 SGHAT, CDR2 FQNNGV. The CDR3 is made up of 14 amino acids. The CDR3 protein is CASSQDRSSNEQFF.

The gene calls are TRBV2 and TRBJ2-7; TCRdb names TRBD1, which stays unverified in the absence of DNA. The length of the CDR3 is 14 residues. CDR1 and CDR2 from the germline V gene are SNHLY and FYNNEI. CDR3 in amino acids: CASRSGTILYEQYF.

V usage is TRBV5-1 and J usage is TRBJ2-7; TCRdb reports TRBD2, a call that lacks DNA to check it against. Germline V gives CDR1 SGHRS, CDR2 YFSETQ. CDR3 size: 14 residues. The CDR3 region is CASGRLAGAYEQYF.

The J gene is TRBJ2-2, the V gene TRBV24-1; TCRdb's assignment of TRBD1 cannot be checked, as there is no DNA. The CDR3 has 16 residues. Germline values: CDR1 KGHDR, CDR2 SFDVKD. This CDR3 reads CATSDSGTPNTGELFF.

The V and J genes are TRBV24-1 and TRBJ1-2; TCRdb's D gene call, TRBD1, goes unchecked for lack of DNA. The CDR3 is 11 residues long. CDR1 is KGHDR and CDR2 is SFDVKD in the germline V gene. CDR3 sequence: CATSQGYGYTF.

V usage is TRBV19 and J usage is TRBJ1-2; TCRdb's assignment of TRBD1 cannot be checked, as there is no DNA. This CDR3 is 15 amino acids long. Germline V CDR1 and CDR2: LNHDA, SQIVND (reference sequence). This CDR3 is CASSIVAGEGYGYTF.

This CDR3 reads CASKLGGTAGNTIYF. The chain links TRBV6-1 to TRBJ1-3. Germline V gene data show CDR1 as MNHNS and CDR2 as SASEGT. The CDR3 covers 15 residues.

This CDR3 reads CAISEGQNYGYTF. The gene calls are TRBV10-3 and TRBJ1-2. CDR1 is ENHRY, CDR2 SYGVKD, per germline. The CDR3 is 13 amino acids.

The rearrangement links TRBV5-5 to TRBJ2-3; TCRdb's D call of TRBD1 is untestable without DNA. The CDR3 has 14 amino acids. Germline CDR1 SGHKS, CDR2 YYEKEE (reference sequence). The CDR3 loop reads CASSRRTSTDTQYF.

CDR3 residues: CSVDRGLVTGELFF. This rearrangement joins TRBV29-1 to TRBJ2-2; TCRdb names TRBD2, which stays unverified in the absence of DNA. This CDR3 is built from 14 residues. Germline assignment: CDR1 SQVTM and CDR2 ANQGSEA.

The chain joins TRBV30 to TRBJ2-7; TCRdb indicates TRBD2, and absent DNA this call remains unverified. CDR1 and CDR2 (germline): GTSNPN, SVGIG (reference sequence). The CDR3 sequence is 17 residues long. Here the CDR3 reads CAWSPHPLSQWIYEQYF. The variable domain in full, with the rest retrieved from reference TRBV30 and TRBJ2-7, is SQTIHQWPATLVQPVGSPLSLECTVEGTSNPNLYWYRQAAGRGLQLLFYSVGIGQISSEVPQNLSASRPQDRQFILSSKKLLLSDSGFYLCAWSPHPLSQWIYEQYFGPGTRLTVT.

The J gene is TRBJ1-4, the V gene TRBV5-1. The CDR3 spans 14 residues. Germline V gene sequence: CDR1 SGHRS, CDR2 YFSETQ. CDR3: CASSSDSTNEKLFF.

The rearrangement uses TRBV20-1 and TRBJ1-6; TCRdb proposes TRBD1, but this gene call is untestable without DNA. This CDR3 region has 15 residues. The germline gives CDR1 DFQATT, CDR2 SNEGSKA (reference sequence). This CDR3 is CSAPPDRRYNSPLHF.

This chain connects TRBV5-1 to TRBJ2-2; the TCRdb D gene call, TRBD1, has no DNA to confirm it. Germline CDR1 is SGHRS and CDR2 is YFSETQ. The length of the CDR3 is 16 residues. The chain's CDR3 is CASSSRPGVSTGELFF.

This chain connects TRBV12-3 or TRBV12-4 to TRBJ1-4; without DNA, the TCRdb call of TRBD1 cannot be checked. The CDR3 is 14 amino acids. The CDR3 spells CASSRGGRSEKLFF.

The rearrangement joins TRBV7-2 to TRBJ2-5. Germline CDR1 is SGHTA and CDR2 is FQGNSA. This CDR3 comprises 14 residues. This chain's CDR3 is CASSSSFVKETQYF.

This chain uses TRBV10-3 with TRBJ1-5. Germline CDR1 is ENHRY and CDR2 is SYGVKD. This CDR3 contains 12 residues. The CDR3 sequence: CAISGEGQPQHF.

V is TRBV27 and J is TRBJ1-1; TCRdb reports TRBD1, a call that lacks DNA to check it against. The CDR3 has 15 amino acids. The germline gives CDR1 MNHEY, CDR2 SMNVEV (reference sequence). CDR3 in amino acids: CASSFWTGGNTEAFF.